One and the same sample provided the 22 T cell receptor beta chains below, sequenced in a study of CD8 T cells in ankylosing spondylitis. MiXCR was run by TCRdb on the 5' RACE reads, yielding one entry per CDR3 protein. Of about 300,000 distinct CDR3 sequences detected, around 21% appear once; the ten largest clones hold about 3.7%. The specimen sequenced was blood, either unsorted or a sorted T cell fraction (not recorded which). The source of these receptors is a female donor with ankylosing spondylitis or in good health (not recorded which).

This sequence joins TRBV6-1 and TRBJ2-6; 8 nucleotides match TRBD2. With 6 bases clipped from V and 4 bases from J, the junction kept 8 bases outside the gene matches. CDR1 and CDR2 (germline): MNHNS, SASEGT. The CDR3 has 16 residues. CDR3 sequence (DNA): TGTGCCAGCAGCGGGGGGGCAGGGTCCGGGGCCAACGTCCTGACTTTC. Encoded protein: CASSGGAGSGANVLTF.

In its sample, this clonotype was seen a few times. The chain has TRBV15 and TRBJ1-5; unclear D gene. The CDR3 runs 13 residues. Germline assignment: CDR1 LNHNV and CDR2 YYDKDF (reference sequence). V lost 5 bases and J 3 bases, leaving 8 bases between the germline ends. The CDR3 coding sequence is TGTGCCACCAGCCCCCTCTTCAATCAGCCCCAGCATTTT. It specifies CATSPLFNQPQHF.

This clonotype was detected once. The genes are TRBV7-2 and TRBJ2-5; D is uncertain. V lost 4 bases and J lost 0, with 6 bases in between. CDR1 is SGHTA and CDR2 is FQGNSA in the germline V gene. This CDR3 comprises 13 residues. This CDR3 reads CASSSRYQETQYF. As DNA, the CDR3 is TGTGCCAGCAGCTCCCGGTACCAAGAGACCCAGTACTTC. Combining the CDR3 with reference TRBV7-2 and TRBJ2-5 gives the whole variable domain GAGVSQSPSNKVTEKGKDVELRCDPISGHTALYWYRQSLGQGLEFLIYFQGNSAPDKSGLPSDRFSAERTGGSVSTLTIQRTQQEDSAVYLCASSSRYQETQYFGPGTRLLVL.

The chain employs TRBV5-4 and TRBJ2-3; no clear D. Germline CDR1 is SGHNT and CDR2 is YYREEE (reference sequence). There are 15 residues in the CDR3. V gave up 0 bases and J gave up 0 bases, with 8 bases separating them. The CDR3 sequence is CASSLVGRSTDTQYF. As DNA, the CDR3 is TGTGCCAGCAGCTTGGTTGGCAGGAGCACAGATACGCAGTATTTT.

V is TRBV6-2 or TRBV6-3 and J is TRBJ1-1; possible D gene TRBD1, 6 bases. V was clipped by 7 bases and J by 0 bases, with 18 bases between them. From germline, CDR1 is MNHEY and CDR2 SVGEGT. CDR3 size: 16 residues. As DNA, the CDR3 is TGTGCCAGCATCCGCACCGCCGGGGGCCTGAACACTGAAGCTTTCTTT. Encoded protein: CASIRTAGGLNTEAFF.

As DNA, the CDR3 is TGCAGTGCTAGGAAGGGAACGGGGAACACTGAAGCTTTCTTT. It translates to CSARKGTGNTEAFF. The rearrangement joins TRBV20-1 to TRBJ1-1; D is uncertain. V dropped 3 bases and J dropped 1 base, with 12 bases sitting between them. Per germline, CDR1 DFQATT and CDR2 SNEGSKA (reference sequence). The length of the CDR3 is 14 residues.

CDR3 sequence (DNA): TGTGCCAGCAGCCCGGGACTCAAGGGTGGGAATGAGCAGTTCTTC. Its protein is CASSPGLKGGNEQFF. The chain uses TRBV6-2 or TRBV6-3 and TRBJ2-1; D is perhaps TRBD2 (6 bases). The CDR3 consists of 15 residues. Germline CDR1 MNHEY, CDR2 SVGEGT. Between the trimmed V and J ends, which lost 6 bases and 7 bases, there was a span of 19 bases.

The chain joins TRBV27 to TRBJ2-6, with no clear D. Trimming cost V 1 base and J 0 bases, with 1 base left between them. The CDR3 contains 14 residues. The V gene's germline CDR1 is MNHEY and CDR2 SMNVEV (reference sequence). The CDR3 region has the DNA TGTGCCAGCAGTTTATTCTCTGGGGCCAACGTCCTGACTTTC. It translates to CASSLFSGANVLTF.

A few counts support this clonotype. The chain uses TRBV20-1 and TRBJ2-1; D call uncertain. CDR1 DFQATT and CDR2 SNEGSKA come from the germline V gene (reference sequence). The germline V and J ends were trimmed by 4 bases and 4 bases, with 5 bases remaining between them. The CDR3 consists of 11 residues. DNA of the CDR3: TGCAGTGCTACGCCTTACAATGAGCAGTTCTTC. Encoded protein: CSATPYNEQFF.

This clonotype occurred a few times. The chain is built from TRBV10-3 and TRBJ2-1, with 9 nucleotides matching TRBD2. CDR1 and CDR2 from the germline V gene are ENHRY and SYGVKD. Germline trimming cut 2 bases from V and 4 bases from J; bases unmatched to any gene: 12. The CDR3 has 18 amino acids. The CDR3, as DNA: TGTGCCATCAGTGAGCCGCATAGGGCTAGCGGGACTTACAATGAGCAGTTCTTC. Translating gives CAISEPHRASGTYNEQFF.

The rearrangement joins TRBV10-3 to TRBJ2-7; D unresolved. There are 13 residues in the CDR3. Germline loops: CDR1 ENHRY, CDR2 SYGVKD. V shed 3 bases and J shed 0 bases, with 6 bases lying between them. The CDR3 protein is CAISDGYSYEQYF. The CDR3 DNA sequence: TGTGCCATCAGTGACGGCTACTCCTACGAGCAGTACTTC.

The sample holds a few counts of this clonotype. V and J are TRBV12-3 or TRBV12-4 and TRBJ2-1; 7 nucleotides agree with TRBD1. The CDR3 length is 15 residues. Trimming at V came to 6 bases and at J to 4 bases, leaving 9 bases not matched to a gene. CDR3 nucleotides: TGTGCCAGCAGCCCCCCCAGGGACAGATACAATGAGCAGTTCTTC. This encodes CASSPPRDRYNEQFF.

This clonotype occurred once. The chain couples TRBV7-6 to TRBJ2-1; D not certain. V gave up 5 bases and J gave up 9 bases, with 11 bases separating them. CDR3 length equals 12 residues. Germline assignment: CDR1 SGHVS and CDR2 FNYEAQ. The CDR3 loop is CASSHPSREQFF. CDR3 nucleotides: TGTGCCAGCAGCCACCCCTCCCGTGAGCAGTTCTTC.

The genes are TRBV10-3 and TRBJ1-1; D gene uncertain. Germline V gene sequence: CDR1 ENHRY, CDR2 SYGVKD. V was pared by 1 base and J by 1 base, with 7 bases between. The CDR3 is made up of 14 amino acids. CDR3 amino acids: CAISELTENTEAFF. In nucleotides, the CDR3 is TGTGCCATCAGTGAGTTGACGGAGAACACTGAAGCTTTCTTT.

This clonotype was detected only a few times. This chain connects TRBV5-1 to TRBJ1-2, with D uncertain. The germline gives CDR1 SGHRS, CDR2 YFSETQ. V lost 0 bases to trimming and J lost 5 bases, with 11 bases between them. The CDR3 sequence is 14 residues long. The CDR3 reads CASSLAGVGYGYTF. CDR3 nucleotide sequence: TGCGCCAGCAGCTTGGCCGGGGTCGGTTATGGCTACACCTTC. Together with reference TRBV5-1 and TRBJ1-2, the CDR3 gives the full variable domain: KAGVTQTPRYLIKTRGQQVTLSCSPISGHRSVSWYQQTPGQGLQFLFEYFSETQRNKGNFPGRFSGRQFSNSRSEMNVSTLELGDSALYLCASSLAGVGYGYTFGSGTRLTVV.

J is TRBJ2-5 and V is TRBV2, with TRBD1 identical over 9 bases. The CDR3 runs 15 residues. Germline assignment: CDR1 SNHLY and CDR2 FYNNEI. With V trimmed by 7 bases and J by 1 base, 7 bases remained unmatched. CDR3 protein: CASTREGQGQETQYF. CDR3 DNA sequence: TGTGCCAGCACCCGTGAGGGACAGGGCCAAGAGACCCAGTACTTC. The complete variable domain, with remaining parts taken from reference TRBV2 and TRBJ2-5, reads EPEVTQTPSHQVTQMGQEVILRCVPISNHLYFYWYRQILGQKVEFLVSFYNNEISEKSEIFDDQFSVERPDGSNFTLKIRSTKLEDSAMYFCASTREGQGQETQYFGPGTRLLVL.

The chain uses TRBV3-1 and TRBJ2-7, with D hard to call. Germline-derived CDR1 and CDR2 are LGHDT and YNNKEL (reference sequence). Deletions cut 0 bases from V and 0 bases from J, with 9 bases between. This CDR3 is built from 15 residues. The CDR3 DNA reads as TGTGCCAGCAGCCAAGACCCAGTCCCCTCCTACGAGCAGTACTTC. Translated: CASSQDPVPSYEQYF.

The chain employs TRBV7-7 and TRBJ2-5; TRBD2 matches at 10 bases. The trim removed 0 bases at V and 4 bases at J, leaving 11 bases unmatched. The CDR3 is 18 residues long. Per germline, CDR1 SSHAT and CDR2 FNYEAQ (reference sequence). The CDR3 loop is CASSLARLAGNPSETQYF. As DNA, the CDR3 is TGTGCCAGCAGCTTAGCGAGACTAGCGGGCAATCCGTCAGAGACCCAGTACTTC.

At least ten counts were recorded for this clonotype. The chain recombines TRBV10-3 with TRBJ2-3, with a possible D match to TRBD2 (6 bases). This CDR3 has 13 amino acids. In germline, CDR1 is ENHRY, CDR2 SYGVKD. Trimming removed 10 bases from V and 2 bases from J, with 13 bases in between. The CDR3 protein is CATGTDTTDTQYF. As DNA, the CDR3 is TGTGCCACCGGGACTGACACCACAGATACGCAGTATTTT.

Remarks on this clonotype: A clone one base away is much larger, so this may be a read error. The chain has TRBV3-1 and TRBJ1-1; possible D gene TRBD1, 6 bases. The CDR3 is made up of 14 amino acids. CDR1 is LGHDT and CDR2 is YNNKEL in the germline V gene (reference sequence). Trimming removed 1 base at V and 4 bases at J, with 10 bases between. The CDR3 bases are TGTGCCAGCAGCCAAGGGACAGTGGGCACTGAAGCTTTCTTT. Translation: CASSQGTVGTEAFF.

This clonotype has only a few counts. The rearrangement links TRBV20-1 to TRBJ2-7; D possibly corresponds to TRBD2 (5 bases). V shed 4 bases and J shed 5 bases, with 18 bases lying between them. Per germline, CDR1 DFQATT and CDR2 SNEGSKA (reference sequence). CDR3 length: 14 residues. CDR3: CSAKAMASGHEQYF. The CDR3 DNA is TGCAGTGCTAAAGCCATGGCGAGCGGCCACGAGCAGTACTTC.

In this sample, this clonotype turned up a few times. This CDR3 is CASRTSGRARSYNEQFF. DNA of the CDR3: TGTGCCAGCAGAACTAGCGGGAGGGCACGCTCCTACAATGAGCAGTTCTTC. The chain joins TRBV12-3 or TRBV12-4 to TRBJ2-1; the match to TRBD2 covers 13 bases. V trimming: 6 bases; J trimming: 0 bases; junction bases outside the gene matches: 5. The CDR3 sequence is 17 residues long.